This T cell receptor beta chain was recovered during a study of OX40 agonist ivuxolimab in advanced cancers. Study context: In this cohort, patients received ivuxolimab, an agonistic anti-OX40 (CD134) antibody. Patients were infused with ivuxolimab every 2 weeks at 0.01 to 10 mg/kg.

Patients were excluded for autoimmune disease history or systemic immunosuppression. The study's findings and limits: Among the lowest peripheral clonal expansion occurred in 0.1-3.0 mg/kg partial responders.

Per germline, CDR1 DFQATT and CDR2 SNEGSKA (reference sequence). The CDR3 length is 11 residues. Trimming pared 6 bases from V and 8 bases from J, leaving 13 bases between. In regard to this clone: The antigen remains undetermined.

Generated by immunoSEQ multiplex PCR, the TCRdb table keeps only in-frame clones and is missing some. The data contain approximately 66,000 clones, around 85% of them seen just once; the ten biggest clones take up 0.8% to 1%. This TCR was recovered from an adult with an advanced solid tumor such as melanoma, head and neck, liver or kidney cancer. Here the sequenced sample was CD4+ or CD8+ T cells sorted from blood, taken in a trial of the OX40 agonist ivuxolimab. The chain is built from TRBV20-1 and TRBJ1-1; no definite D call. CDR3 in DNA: TGCAGTGCAAACCCTTCGGCGGAAGCTTTCTTT. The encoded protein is CSANPSAEAFF.